This record concerns one TCR beta chain sequence. One end of the junction does not line up with germline, which may come from a read error. CDR3 length: 13 residues. The germline CDR1 and CDR2 sequences are SQVTM and ANQGSEA. The 20-30 mg bulk tissue piece was not sorted before simultaneous RNA and DNA extraction. The record originates from a study of tumor-infiltrating lymphocytes in primary liver carcinoma. From 500 ng of total RNA, TCR beta-specific cDNA was reverse-transcribed using a constant-region primer. Slightly modified ARM-PCR, run as three nested multiplex PCR rounds, produced the TCR beta libraries. PCR rounds one and two used TRBV1-TRBV30 forward primers with a C-beta reverse primer for roughly 9 cycles each. One entry per CDR3 protein results from TCRdb running MiXCR on the multiplex PCR reads. This sample has roughly 200,000 distinct CDR3 sequences, with around 81% found just once.

The sample comprised tumor tissue from primary liver carcinoma. The sequence derives from a man aged 35 to 55 with primary liver carcinoma and hepatitis B virus infection. The chain joins TRBV29-1 to TRBJ2-4; 13 bases map to TRBD2. The CDR3 is CSAVPGTSGTKNF. The CDR3, as DNA: TGCAGTGCTGTTCCCGGGACTAGCGGGACTAAGAACTTC.